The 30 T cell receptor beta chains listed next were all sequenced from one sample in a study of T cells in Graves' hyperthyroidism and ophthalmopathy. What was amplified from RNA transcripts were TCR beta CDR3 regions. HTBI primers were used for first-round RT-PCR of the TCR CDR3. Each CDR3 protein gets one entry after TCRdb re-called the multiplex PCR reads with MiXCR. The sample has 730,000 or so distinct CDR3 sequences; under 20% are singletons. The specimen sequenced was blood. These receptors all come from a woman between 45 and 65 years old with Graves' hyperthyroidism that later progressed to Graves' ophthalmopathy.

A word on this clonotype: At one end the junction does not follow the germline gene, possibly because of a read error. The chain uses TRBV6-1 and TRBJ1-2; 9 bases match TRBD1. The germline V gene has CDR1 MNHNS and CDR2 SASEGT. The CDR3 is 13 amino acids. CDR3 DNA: TGTACCAGCAGTGGACAGGGGAACTATGGCTACACCTTC. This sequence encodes CTSSGQGNYGYTF.

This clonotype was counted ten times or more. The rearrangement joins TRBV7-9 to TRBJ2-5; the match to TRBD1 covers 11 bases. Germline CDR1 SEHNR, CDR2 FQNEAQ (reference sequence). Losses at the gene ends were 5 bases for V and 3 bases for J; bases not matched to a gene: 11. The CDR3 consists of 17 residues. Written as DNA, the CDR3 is TGTGCCAGCAGCAGACGAGGACAGGGGGCGGCCGAAGAGACCCAGTACTTC. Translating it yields CASSRRGQGAAEETQYF.

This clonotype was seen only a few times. The DNA of the CDR3 is TGTGCCAGCAGCTTAGCGCGGCTTGACAAAGATACGCAGTATTTT. Its protein is CASSLARLDKDTQYF. The chain employs TRBV7-9 and TRBJ2-3; no firm D call. Germline V CDR1 and CDR2: SEHNR, FQNEAQ (reference sequence). The CDR3 contains 15 residues. Trimming took 0 bases from V and 5 from J, leaving 12 bases between them. The variable domain in full, with the rest retrieved from reference TRBV7-9 and TRBJ2-3, is DTGVSQNPRHKITKRGQNVTFRCDPISEHNRLYWYRQTLGQGPEFLTYFQNEAQLEKSRLLSDRFSAERPKGSFSTLEIQRTEQGDSAMYLCASSLARLDKDTQYFGPGTRLTVL.

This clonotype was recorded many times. In DNA, the CDR3 is TGTGCCAGCTCACCCTCAGCTAGCGGGGGTCAAGAGACCCAGTACTTC. Its translation is CASSPSASGGQETQYF. The rearrangement joins TRBV18 to TRBJ2-5; TRBD2 aligns across 10 bases. The junction had 6 bases not matched to a gene; V was cut back by 3 bases and J by 2 bases. CDR1 and CDR2 (germline): KGHSH, LQKENI. The length of the CDR3 is 16 residues.

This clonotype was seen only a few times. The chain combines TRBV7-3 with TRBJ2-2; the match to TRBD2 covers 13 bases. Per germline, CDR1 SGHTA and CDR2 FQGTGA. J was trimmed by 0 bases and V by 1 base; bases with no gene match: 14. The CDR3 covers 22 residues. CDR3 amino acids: CASSLNRVSRTSGGTNTGELFF. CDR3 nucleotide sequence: TGTGCCAGCAGCTTAAATCGAGTATCGCGGACTAGCGGGGGTACGAACACCGGGGAGCTGTTTTTT.

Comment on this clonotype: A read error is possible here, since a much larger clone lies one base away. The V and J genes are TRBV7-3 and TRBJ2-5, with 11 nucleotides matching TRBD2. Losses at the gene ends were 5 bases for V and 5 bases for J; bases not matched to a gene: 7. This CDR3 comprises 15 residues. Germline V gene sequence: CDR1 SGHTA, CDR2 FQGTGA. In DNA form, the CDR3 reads TGTGCCAGCAGCCAGACTAGCGGGGCAGGGGAGACCCAGTACTTC. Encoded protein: CASSQTSGAGETQYF.

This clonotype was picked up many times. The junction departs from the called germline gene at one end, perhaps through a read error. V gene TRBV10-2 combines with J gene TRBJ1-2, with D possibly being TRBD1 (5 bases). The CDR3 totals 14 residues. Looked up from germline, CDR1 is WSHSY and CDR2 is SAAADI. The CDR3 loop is CASSDRGRGYGYTF. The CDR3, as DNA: TGTGCCAGCAGTGATCGGGGGAGAGGGTATGGCTACACCTTC.

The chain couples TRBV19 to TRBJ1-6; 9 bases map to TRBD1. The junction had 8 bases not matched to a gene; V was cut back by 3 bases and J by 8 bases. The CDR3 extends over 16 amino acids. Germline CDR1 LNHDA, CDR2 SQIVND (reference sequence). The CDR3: CASSIWRRTGDSPLHF. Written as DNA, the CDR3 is TGTGCCAGTAGTATTTGGAGGCGGACAGGGGATTCACCCCTCCACTTT. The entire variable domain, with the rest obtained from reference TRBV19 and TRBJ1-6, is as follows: DGGITQSPKYLFRKEGQNVTLSCEQNLNHDAMYWYRQDPGQGLRLIYYSQIVNDFQKGDIAEGYSVSREKKESFPLTVTSAQKNPTAFYLCASSIWRRTGDSPLHFGNGTRLTVT.

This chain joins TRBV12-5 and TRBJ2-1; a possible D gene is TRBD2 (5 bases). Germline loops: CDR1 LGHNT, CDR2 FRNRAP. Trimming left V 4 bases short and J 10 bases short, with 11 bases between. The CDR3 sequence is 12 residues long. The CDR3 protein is CASGSGNGEQFF. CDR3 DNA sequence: TGTGCTAGTGGTTCGGGGAACGGCGAGCAGTTCTTC.

CDR3 amino acids: CASSEMGRSNYGYTF. The CDR3 DNA reads as TGTGCCAGCAGTGAAATGGGCCGCTCTAACTATGGCTACACCTTC. The rearrangement links TRBV6-1 to TRBJ1-2, with D hard to call. Trimming shortened V by 2 bases and J by 0 bases, and 10 bases separated the two germline ends. From germline, CDR1 is MNHNS and CDR2 SASEGT. The CDR3 has 15 residues.

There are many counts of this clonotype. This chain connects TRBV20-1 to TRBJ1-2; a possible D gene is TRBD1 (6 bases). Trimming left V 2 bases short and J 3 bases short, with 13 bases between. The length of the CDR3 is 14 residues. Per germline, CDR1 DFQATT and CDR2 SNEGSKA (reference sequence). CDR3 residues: CSARPGGRYYGYTF. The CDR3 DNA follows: TGCAGTGCTAGACCGGGGGGGCGCTACTATGGCTACACCTTC.

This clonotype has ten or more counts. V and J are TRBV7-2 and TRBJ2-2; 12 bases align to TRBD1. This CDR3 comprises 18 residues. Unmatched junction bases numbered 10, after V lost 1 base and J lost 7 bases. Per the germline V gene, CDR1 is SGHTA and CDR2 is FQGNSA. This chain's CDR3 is CASSLVGPGTGGLGELFF. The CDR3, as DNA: TGTGCCAGCAGCTTAGTGGGTCCTGGGACAGGGGGCCTCGGGGAGCTGTTTTTT. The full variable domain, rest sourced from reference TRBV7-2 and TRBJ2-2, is GAGVSQSPSNKVTEKGKDVELRCDPISGHTALYWYRQSLGQGLEFLIYFQGNSAPDKSGLPSDRFSAERTGGSVSTLTIQRTQQEDSAVYLCASSLVGPGTGGLGELFFGEGSRLTVL.

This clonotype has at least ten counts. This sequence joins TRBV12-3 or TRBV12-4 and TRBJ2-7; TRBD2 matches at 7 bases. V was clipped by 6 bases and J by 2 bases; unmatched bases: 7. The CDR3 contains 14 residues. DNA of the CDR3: TGTGCCAGCAGAAGCGGGGCAGGCGCCTACGAGCAGTACTTC. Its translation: CASRSGAGAYEQYF.

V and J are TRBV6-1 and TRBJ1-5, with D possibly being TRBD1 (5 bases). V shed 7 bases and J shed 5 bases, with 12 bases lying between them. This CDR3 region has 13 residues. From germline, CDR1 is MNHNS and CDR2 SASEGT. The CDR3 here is CASTDGGDQPQHF. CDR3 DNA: TGTGCCAGCACGGATGGGGGTGATCAGCCCCAGCATTTT.

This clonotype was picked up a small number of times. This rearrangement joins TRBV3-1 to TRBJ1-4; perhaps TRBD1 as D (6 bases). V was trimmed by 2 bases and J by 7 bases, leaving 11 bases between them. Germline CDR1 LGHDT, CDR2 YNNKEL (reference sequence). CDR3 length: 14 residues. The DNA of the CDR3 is TGTGCCAGCAGCCAATCAGGGGCCCGTGAAAAACTGTTTTTT. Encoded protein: CASSQSGAREKLFF.

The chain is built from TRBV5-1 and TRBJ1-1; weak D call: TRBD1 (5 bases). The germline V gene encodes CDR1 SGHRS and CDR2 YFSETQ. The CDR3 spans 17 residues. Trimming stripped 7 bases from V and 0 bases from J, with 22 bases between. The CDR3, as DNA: TGCGCCAGCGTTGGGGGGGGTGAACCGACTATGAACACTGAAGCTTTCTTT. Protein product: CASVGGGEPTMNTEAFF.

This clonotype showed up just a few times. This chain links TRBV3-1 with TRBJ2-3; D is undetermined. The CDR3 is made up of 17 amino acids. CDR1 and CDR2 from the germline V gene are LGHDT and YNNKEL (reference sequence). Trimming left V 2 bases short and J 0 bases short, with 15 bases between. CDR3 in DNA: TGTGCCAGCAGCCAACCTTATAGCAGGTCTAGCACAGATACGCAGTATTTT. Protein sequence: CASSQPYSRSSTDTQYF.

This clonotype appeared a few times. CDR3 loop: CASSWASGGDEKLFF. The DNA for the CDR3 is TGTGCCAGCAGCTGGGCTTCGGGGGGAGACGAAAAACTGTTTTTT. This sequence joins TRBV5-6 and TRBJ1-4; TRBD1 might be the D (5 bases). This CDR3 is 15 amino acids long. Trimming removed 3 bases at V and 8 bases at J, with 17 bases between. Germline V gene data show CDR1 as SGHDT and CDR2 as YYEEEE.

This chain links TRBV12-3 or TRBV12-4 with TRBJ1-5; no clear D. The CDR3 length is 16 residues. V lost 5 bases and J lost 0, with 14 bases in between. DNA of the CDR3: TGTGCCAGCAGTCCCTCGGGTCCTAATAGCAATCAGCCCCAGCATTTT. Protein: CASSPSGPNSNQPQHF.

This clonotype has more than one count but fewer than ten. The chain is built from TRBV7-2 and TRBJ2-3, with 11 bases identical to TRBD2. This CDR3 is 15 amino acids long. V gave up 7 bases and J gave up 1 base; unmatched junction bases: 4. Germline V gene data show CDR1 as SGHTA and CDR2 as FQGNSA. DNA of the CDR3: TGTGCCAGCACCGCGGGACTAGCGGGCACAGATACGCAGTATTTT. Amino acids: CASTAGLAGTDTQYF.

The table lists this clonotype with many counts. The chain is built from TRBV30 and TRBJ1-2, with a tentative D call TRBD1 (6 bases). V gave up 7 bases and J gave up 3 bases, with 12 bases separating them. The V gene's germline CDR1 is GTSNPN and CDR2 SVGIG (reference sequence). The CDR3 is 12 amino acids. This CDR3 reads CASHRTDYGYTF. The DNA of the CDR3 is TGTGCCTCTCACCGGACAGACTATGGCTACACCTTC. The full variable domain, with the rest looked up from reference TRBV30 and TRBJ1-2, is SQTIHQWPATLVQPVGSPLSLECTVEGTSNPNLYWYRQAAGRGLQLLFYSVGIGQISSEVPQNLSASRPQDRQFILSSKKLLLSDSGFYLCASHRTDYGYTFGSGTRLTVV.

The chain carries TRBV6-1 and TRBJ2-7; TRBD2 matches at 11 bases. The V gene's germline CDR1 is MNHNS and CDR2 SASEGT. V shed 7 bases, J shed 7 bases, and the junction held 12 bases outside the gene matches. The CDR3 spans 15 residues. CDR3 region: CASNANSGGVYEQYF. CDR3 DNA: TGTGCCAGCAACGCCAATAGCGGGGGGGTTTATGAGCAGTACTTC.

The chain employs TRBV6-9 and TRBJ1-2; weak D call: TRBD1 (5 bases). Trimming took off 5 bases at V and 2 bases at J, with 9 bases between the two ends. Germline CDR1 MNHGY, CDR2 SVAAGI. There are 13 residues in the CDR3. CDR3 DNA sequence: TGTGCCAGCAGTAATCAGGGAAACTATGGCTACACCTTC. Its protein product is CASSNQGNYGYTF.

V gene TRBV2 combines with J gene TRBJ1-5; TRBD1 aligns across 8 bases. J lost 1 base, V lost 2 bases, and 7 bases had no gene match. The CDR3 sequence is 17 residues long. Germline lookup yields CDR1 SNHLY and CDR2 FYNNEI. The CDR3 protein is CASSEFGTGLSNQPQHF. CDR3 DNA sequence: TGTGCCAGCAGTGAATTCGGGACAGGCTTAAGCAATCAGCCCCAGCATTTT. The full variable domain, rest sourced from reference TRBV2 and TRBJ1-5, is EPEVTQTPSHQVTQMGQEVILRCVPISNHLYFYWYRQILGQKVEFLVSFYNNEISEKSEIFDDQFSVERPDGSNFTLKIRSTKLEDSAMYFCASSEFGTGLSNQPQHFGDGTRLSIL.

The CDR3 loop reads CASSQERAGVEETQYF. For the CDR3, the DNA is TGTGCCAGCAGCCAAGAACGAGCGGGGGTGGAAGAGACCCAGTACTTC. The chain uses TRBV3-1 and TRBJ2-5; TRBD2 matches 8 bases. V lost 0 bases to trimming and J lost 3 bases; unmatched junction nucleotides: 6. Per the germline V gene, CDR1 is LGHDT and CDR2 is YNNKEL (reference sequence). This CDR3 is built from 16 residues.

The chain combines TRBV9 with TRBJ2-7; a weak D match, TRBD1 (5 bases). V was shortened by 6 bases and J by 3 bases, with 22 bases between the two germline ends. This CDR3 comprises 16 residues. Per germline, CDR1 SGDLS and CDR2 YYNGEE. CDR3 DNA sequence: TGTGCCAGCAAAACTGTAGGGGCAGACCTAGACTACGAGCAGTACTTC. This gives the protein CASKTVGADLDYEQYF.

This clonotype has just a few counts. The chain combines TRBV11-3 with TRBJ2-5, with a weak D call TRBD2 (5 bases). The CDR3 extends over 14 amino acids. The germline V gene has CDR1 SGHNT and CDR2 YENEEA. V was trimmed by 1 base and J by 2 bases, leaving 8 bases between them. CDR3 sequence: CASSLGLRQETQYF. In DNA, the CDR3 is TGTGCCAGCAGCTTAGGACTACGACAAGAGACCCAGTACTTC.

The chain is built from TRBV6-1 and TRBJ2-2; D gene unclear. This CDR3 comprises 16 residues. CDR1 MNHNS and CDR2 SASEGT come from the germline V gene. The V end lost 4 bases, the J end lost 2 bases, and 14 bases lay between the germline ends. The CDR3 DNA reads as TGTGCCAGCAGTGTAGGGCCCTCAGGAAACACCGGGGAGCTGTTTTTT. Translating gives CASSVGPSGNTGELFF.

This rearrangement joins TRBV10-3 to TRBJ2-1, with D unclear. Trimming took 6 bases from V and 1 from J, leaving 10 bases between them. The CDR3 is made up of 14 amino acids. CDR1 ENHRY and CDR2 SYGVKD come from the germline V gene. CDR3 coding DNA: TGTGCCATCAGGGCTTTAGGATCCTACAATGAGCAGTTCTTC. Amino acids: CAIRALGSYNEQFF.

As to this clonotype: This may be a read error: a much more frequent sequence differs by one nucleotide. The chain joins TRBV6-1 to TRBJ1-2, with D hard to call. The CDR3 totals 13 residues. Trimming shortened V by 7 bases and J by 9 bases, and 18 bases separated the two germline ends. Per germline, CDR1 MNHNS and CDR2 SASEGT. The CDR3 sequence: CASTGHGLYRYTF. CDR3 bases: TGTGCCAGCACGGGCCACGGGCTTTATCGCTACACCTTC.